The 31 T cell receptor beta chains listed next were all sequenced from one sample in a study of T cell changes during pregnancy in multiple sclerosis. Sequencing was performed with immunoSEQ multiplex PCR; in TCRdb, only in-frame clones are kept and a portion is missing. Among 85,000 to 130,000 clones, 85% to 95% were seen once, and the ten largest hold 1.5% to 2%. The source was peripheral blood, collected after pregnancy. The receptor set was obtained from a female donor with multiple sclerosis, enrolled in a pregnancy study.

This chain connects TRBV5-4 to TRBJ1-1, with D possibly TRBD1 on 6 matching bases. This CDR3 has 15 amino acids. Per germline, CDR1 SGHNT and CDR2 YYREEE (reference sequence). V was pared by 2 bases and J by 0 bases, with 11 bases between. The CDR3 region has the DNA TGTGCCAGCAGCTTCGGGGGGCGCATGAACACTGAAGCTTTCTTT. Amino acids: CASSFGGRMNTEAFF.

This chain connects TRBV29-1 to TRBJ2-2; 10 nucleotides align to TRBD2. Germline V lookup: CDR1 SQVTM, CDR2 ANQGSEA. The V segment lost 7 bases and the J segment 5 bases; nucleotides outside the gene matches: 7. This CDR3 is built from 14 residues. CDR3 DNA sequence: TGCAGCGCTAGCGGGAGTGGGGGGACCGGGGAGCTGTTTTTT. It is translated as CSASGSGGTGELFF.

V and J are TRBV2 and TRBJ1-1, with 9 bases fitting TRBD1. Germline V gene data show CDR1 as SNHLY and CDR2 as FYNNEI. CDR3 size: 12 residues. V shed 8 bases, J shed 12 bases, and the junction held 10 bases outside the gene matches. The CDR3 bases are TGTGCCAGCTTAGCGGGGACAGGGTTTACTTTCTTT. It codes for CASLAGTGFTFF.

This rearrangement joins TRBV6-5 to TRBJ1-3; D is unclear. Germline assignment: CDR1 MNHEY and CDR2 SVGAGI. CDR3 size: 13 residues. The V end was cut by 8 bases, the J end by 4 bases, with 12 bases between. CDR3 amino acids: CASANPGGNTIYF. The CDR3 bases are TGTGCCAGCGCAAACCCGGGAGGAAACACCATATATTTT.

The chain joins TRBV9 to TRBJ1-5; D remains ambiguous. V was clipped by 0 bases and J by 3 bases, with 16 bases between them. Germline CDR1 reads SGDLS; CDR2 reads YYNGEE. This CDR3 region has 17 residues. The CDR3 DNA sequence: TGTGCCAGCAGCGTAGAAGCTAAACCTTCCCCCAATCAGCCCCAGCATTTT. Protein product: CASSVEAKPSPNQPQHF.

The chain joins TRBV5-6 to TRBJ1-3, with 7 bases identical to TRBD1. The CDR3 has 17 amino acids. V shed 3 bases, J shed 3 bases, and the junction held 12 bases outside the gene matches. Germline CDR1 reads SGHDT; CDR2 reads YYEEEE. Here the CDR3 DNA reads TGTGCCAGCAGCTCGGTTACAGGGGTTTCGGGTGGAAACACCATATATTTT. Protein: CASSSVTGVSGGNTIYF.

This chain joins TRBV5-5 and TRBJ1-2, with a possible D match to TRBD1 (5 bases). The CDR3 loop spans 15 amino acids. V gave up 0 bases and J gave up 4 bases, with 13 bases separating them. Per germline, CDR1 SGHKS and CDR2 YYEKEE (reference sequence). The CDR3 loop reads CASSLETGAPYGYTF. As DNA, the CDR3 is TGTGCCAGCAGCTTGGAAACAGGCGCCCCCTATGGCTACACCTTC.

On this clone itself: Other nucleotide sequences from this sample produce the same CDR3. The chain is built from TRBV5-1 and TRBJ1-1, with TRBD1 identical over 8 bases. V shed 2 bases, J shed 2 bases, and the junction held 2 bases outside the gene matches. The CDR3 covers 14 residues. Germline CDR1 reads SGHRS; CDR2 reads YFSETQ. CDR3 residues: CASSFGQGNTEAFF. The CDR3 region has the DNA TGCGCCAGCAGCTTCGGACAGGGTAACACTGAAGCTTTCTTT.

This clone was seen a few times. The V and J genes are TRBV2 and TRBJ1-4, with TRBD1 as a possible D gene (6 bases). The CDR3 runs to 14 residues. Germline lookup yields CDR1 SNHLY and CDR2 FYNNEI. Trimming removed 6 bases at V and 7 bases at J, with 15 bases between. CDR3 residues: CASRGDTGVEKLFF. CDR3 coding DNA: TGTGCCAGCAGGGGGGACACCGGCGTTGAAAAACTGTTTTTT.

The V and J genes are TRBV7-8 and TRBJ2-1; TRBD2 matches 13 bases. The CDR3 is 14 amino acids. Germline trimming cut 6 bases from V and 7 bases from J; bases unmatched to any gene: 3. The V gene's germline CDR1 is SGHVS and CDR2 FQNEAQ. The CDR3, as DNA: TGTGCCAGCAGACAGGGACTAGCGGGGAATGAGCAGTTCTTC. Protein: CASRQGLAGNEQFF.

The V and J genes are TRBV19 and TRBJ2-5; TRBD2 agrees at 7 bases. Germline V gene lookup returns CDR1 LNHDA and CDR2 SQIVND (reference sequence). The J segment lost 4 bases and the V segment lost 5 bases, leaving 16 bases of the junction unmatched. The CDR3 is 17 amino acids. Here the CDR3 DNA reads TGTGCCAGTAGTCACCCTCGGTCAGCGGGGTTTGGAGAGACCCAGTACTTC. Translated: CASSHPRSAGFGETQYF. Full variable domain (remainder filled in from reference TRBV19 and TRBJ2-5): DGGITQSPKYLFRKEGQNVTLSCEQNLNHDAMYWYRQDPGQGLRLIYYSQIVNDFQKGDIAEGYSVSREKKESFPLTVTSAQKNPTAFYLCASSHPRSAGFGETQYFGPGTRLLVL.

The chain recombines TRBV5-1 with TRBJ2-7; 9 bases line up with TRBD1. Germline V gene sequence: CDR1 SGHRS, CDR2 YFSETQ. With V trimmed by 2 bases and J by 3 bases, 6 bases remained unmatched. This CDR3 has 15 residues. The CDR3 reads CASSFTGGEGYEQYF. The CDR3 nucleotides are TGCGCCAGCAGCTTCACAGGGGGCGAAGGCTACGAGCAGTACTTC.

The chain is built from TRBV5-5 and TRBJ2-2; 11 bases map to TRBD2. Trimming removed 4 bases from V and 5 bases from J; junction bases left unmatched: 10. The CDR3 spans 17 residues. Germline CDR1 reads SGHKS; CDR2 reads YYEKEE (reference sequence). DNA of the CDR3: TGTGCCAGCAGCACATCTAGCGGGGGGACGGGTACCGGGGAGCTGTTTTTT. As protein: CASSTSSGGTGTGELFF.

This clone was detected once. This rearrangement joins TRBV18 to TRBJ1-5, with TRBD1 identical over 7 bases. V dropped 5 bases and J dropped 7; count of bases not matched to a gene: 14. The CDR3 covers 16 residues. Germline assignment: CDR1 KGHSH and CDR2 LQKENI. The CDR3 protein is CASSLPLRTGGQPQHF. Here the CDR3 DNA reads TGTGCCAGCTCATTACCCCTTAGGACAGGTGGGCAGCCCCAGCATTTT.

The genes are TRBV7-7 and TRBJ1-6; TRBD1 matches 7 bases. The CDR3 has 17 amino acids. The V gene's germline CDR1 is SSHAT and CDR2 FNYEAQ (reference sequence). V was clipped by 3 bases and J by 0 bases; unmatched bases: 5. CDR3 protein: CASSFLDRSSYNSPLHF. The CDR3 nucleotides read TGTGCCAGCAGCTTTTTGGACAGGAGCTCCTATAATTCACCCCTCCACTTT. The full variable domain, completed using reference TRBV7-7 and TRBJ1-6, is GAGVSQSPRYKVTKRGQDVTLRCDPISSHATLYWYQQALGQGPEFLTYFNYEAQPDKSGLPSDRFSAERPEGSISTLTIQRTEQRDSAMYRCASSFLDRSSYNSPLHFGNGTRLTVT.

This rearrangement joins TRBV5-1 to TRBJ2-3; TRBD2 agrees at 13 bases. The length of the CDR3 is 16 residues. V trimming: 5 bases; J trimming: 1 base; junction bases outside the gene matches: 4. Germline values: CDR1 SGHRS, CDR2 YFSETQ. CDR3 sequence reads: CASSRGLAGGTDTQYF. DNA of the CDR3: TGCGCCAGCAGTCGAGGACTAGCGGGGGGCACAGATACGCAGTATTTT.

The rearrangement joins TRBV7-8 to TRBJ2-7; a possible D gene is TRBD2 (5 bases). From germline, CDR1 is SGHVS and CDR2 FQNEAQ. The V end was cut by 0 bases, the J end by 3 bases, with 12 bases between. The CDR3 has 15 amino acids. CDR3 sequence: CASSLAADGNYEQYF. The CDR3 nucleotides read TGTGCCAGCAGCTTAGCGGCGGACGGGAACTACGAGCAGTACTTC.

The chain couples TRBV5-4 to TRBJ1-1; TRBD1 aligns across 7 bases. CDR1 and CDR2 from the germline V gene are SGHNT and YYREEE (reference sequence). With V trimmed by 2 bases and J by 8 bases, 9 bases remained unmatched. This CDR3 has 14 amino acids. CDR3 in DNA: TGTGCCAGCAGCTTTCCGACAGGGTCAGGCGAAGCTTTCTTT. Translating it yields CASSFPTGSGEAFF. Filled out from reference TRBV5-4 and TRBJ1-1, the complete variable domain reads ETGVTQSPTHLIKTRGQQVTLRCSSQSGHNTVSWYQQALGQGPQFIFQYYREEENGRGNFPPRFSGLQFPNYSSELNVNALELDDSALYLCASSFPTGSGEAFFGQGTRLTVV.

This chain uses TRBV11-3 with TRBJ2-5; 10 nucleotides match TRBD2. V lost 1 base to trimming and J lost 7 bases; unmatched junction nucleotides: 6. Germline-derived CDR1 and CDR2 are SGHNT and YENEEA. The CDR3 has 15 residues. The CDR3 bases are TGTGCCAGCAGCTTAGTAGCGGGAGGCTCCGGGACCCAGTACTTC. This encodes CASSLVAGGSGTQYF.

V usage is TRBV19 and J usage is TRBJ2-7; D is unresolved. Trimming removed 3 bases at V and 2 bases at J, with 11 bases between. The CDR3 runs 14 residues. Germline V gene data show CDR1 as LNHDA and CDR2 as SQIVND (reference sequence). CDR3 bases: TGTGCCAGTAGTATTGGCAGAAGTACCTACGAGCAGTACTTC. It yields the protein CASSIGRSTYEQYF.

This chain links TRBV19 with TRBJ2-3, with TRBD2 as a possible D gene (5 bases). This CDR3 contains 15 residues. Germline V gives CDR1 LNHDA, CDR2 SQIVND (reference sequence). Trimming cost V 1 base and J 0 bases, with 8 bases left between them. CDR3 amino acids: CASSIARGSTDTQYF. In DNA, the CDR3 is TGTGCCAGTAGTATAGCCCGGGGTAGCACAGATACGCAGTATTTT.

The chain recombines TRBV10-3 with TRBJ2-7, with TRBD1 matching 9 bases. The CDR3 spans 15 residues. Germline V gene lookup returns CDR1 ENHRY and CDR2 SYGVKD. V shed 5 bases and J 5 bases; nucleotides not matched to a gene: 10. This chain's CDR3 is CAISRPRTGEDEQYF. In DNA form, the CDR3 reads TGTGCCATCAGTCGCCCCAGGACAGGGGAGGACGAGCAGTACTTC.

This clone was seen just once. This chain links TRBV7-2 with TRBJ2-2; a possible D gene is TRBD2 (5 bases). Germline CDR1 reads SGHTA; CDR2 reads FQGNSA. V was clipped by 4 bases and J by 6 bases, with 18 bases between them. This CDR3 spans 16 amino acids. Here the CDR3 DNA reads TGTGCCAGCAGCTCCCTTGCAAGGGAGAGTGCCGGGGAGCTGTTTTTT. This gives the protein CASSSLARESAGELFF.

The chain has TRBV2 and TRBJ2-5; 7 bases fit TRBD2. V lost 6 bases to trimming and J lost 1 base; unmatched junction nucleotides: 5. Germline V gene lookup returns CDR1 SNHLY and CDR2 FYNNEI. The CDR3 sequence is 14 residues long. The CDR3 loop reads CASSLAAVQETQYF. The CDR3 coding sequence is TGTGCCAGCAGCCTAGCGGCCGTCCAAGAGACCCAGTACTTC.

The CDR3 bases are TGTGCCATCAGTGATAAGCGGGGGACTTACAATGAGCAGTTCTTC. As protein: CAISDKRGTYNEQFF. The chain carries TRBV10-3 and TRBJ2-1, with 8 bases identical to TRBD2. Per germline, CDR1 ENHRY and CDR2 SYGVKD. V shed 3 bases, J shed 4 bases, and the junction held 5 bases outside the gene matches. This CDR3 spans 15 amino acids.

The V and J genes are TRBV13 and TRBJ2-1, with 7 positions matching TRBD1. The CDR3 covers 12 residues. CDR1 is PRHDT, CDR2 FYEKMQ, per germline (reference sequence). The J segment lost 13 bases and the V segment lost 0 bases, leaving 3 bases of the junction unmatched. The chain's CDR3 is CASSLGGDSQFF. DNA of the CDR3: TGTGCCAGCAGCTTAGGGGGGGACAGTCAGTTCTTC.

The chain employs TRBV5-1 and TRBJ2-1, with 8 positions matching TRBD2. This CDR3 has 15 residues. The germline V gene encodes CDR1 SGHRS and CDR2 YFSETQ. Losses at the gene ends were 4 bases for V and 3 bases for J; bases not matched to a gene: 6. The CDR3 bases are TGCGCCAGCAGCCTCAGCGGGAGTGACTACAATGAGCAGTTCTTC. This translates into CASSLSGSDYNEQFF.

The V gene is TRBV19, the J gene TRBJ1-5; TRBD1 might be the D (6 bases). Trimming took off 3 bases at V and 2 bases at J, with 11 bases between the two ends. The CDR3 has 15 amino acids. Germline assignment: CDR1 LNHDA and CDR2 SQIVND (reference sequence). This chain's CDR3 is CASSIRGKGNQPQHF. DNA for the CDR3: TGTGCCAGTAGTATTAGGGGGAAGGGCAATCAGCCCCAGCATTTT.

The chain has TRBV28 and TRBJ2-7; D is possibly TRBD2 (5 bases). The CDR3 covers 15 residues. The germline V and J ends were trimmed by 2 bases and 0 bases, with 11 bases remaining between them. Germline V gene data show CDR1 as MDHEN and CDR2 as SYDVKM. The CDR3 DNA sequence: TGTGCCAGCAGTTTACGGGATACCAACTCCTACGAGCAGTACTTC. The encoded protein is CASSLRDTNSYEQYF.

The CDR3 DNA reads as TGTGCCAGTAGTGGGGGACAGGCGATCTCGGGAAACACCATATATTTT. Its protein product is CASSGGQAISGNTIYF. The chain employs TRBV19 and TRBJ1-3; 8 nucleotides agree with TRBD1. The CDR3 has 16 amino acids. The ends lost 5 bases at V and 4 bases at J; junction bases unmatched: 10. Germline values: CDR1 LNHDA, CDR2 SQIVND (reference sequence).

A few counts support this clone. This chain's CDR3 is CSVDLGGNTEAFF. The DNA of the CDR3 is TGCAGCGTTGACTTAGGGGGGAACACTGAAGCTTTCTTT. The chain carries TRBV29-1 and TRBJ1-1; D is perhaps TRBD1 (6 bases). The CDR3 length is 13 residues. CDR1 and CDR2 from the germline V gene are SQVTM and ANQGSEA. V was pared by 3 bases and J by 1 base, with 9 bases between.